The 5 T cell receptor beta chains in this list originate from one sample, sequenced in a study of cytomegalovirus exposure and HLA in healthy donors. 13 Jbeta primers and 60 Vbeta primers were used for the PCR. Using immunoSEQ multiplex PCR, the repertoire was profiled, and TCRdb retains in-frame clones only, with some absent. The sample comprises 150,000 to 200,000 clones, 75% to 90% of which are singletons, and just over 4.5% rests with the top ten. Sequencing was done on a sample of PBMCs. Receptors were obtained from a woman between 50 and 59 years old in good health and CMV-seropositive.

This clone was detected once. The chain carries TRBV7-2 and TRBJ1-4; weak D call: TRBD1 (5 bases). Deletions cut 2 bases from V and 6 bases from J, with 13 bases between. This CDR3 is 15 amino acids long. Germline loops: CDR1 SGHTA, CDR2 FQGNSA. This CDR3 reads CASSLRQGRDEKLFF. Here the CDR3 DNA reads TGTGCCAGCAGCTTAAGGCAGGGCAGGGATGAAAAACTGTTTTTT.

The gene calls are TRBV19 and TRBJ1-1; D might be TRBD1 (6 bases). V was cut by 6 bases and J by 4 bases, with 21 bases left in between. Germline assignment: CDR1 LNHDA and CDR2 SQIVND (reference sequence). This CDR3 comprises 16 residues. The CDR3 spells CASRSGPQGGGTEAFF. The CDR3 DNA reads TGTGCCAGTAGATCCGGGCCCCAAGGGGGGGGCACTGAAGCTTTCTTT.

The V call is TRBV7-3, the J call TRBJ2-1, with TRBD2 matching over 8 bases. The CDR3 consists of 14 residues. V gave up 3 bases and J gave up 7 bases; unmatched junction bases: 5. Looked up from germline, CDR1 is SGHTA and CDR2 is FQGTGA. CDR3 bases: TGTGCCAGCAGCTTTGGACTAGCCGGGAATGAGCAGTTCTTC. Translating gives CASSFGLAGNEQFF.

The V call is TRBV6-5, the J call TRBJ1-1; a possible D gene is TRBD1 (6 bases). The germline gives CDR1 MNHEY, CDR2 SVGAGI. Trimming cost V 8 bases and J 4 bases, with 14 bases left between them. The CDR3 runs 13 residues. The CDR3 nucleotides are TGTGCCAGCCTCGGGGGGGGCGTCACTGAAGCTTTCTTT. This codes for CASLGGGVTEAFF.

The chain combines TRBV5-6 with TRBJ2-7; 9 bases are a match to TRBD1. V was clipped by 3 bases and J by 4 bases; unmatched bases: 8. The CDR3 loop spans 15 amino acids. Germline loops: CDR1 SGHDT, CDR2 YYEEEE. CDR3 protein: CASSWLGQGSYEQYF. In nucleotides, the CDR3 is TGTGCCAGCAGCTGGCTGGGACAGGGATCGTACGAGCAGTACTTC.